Below, 11 T cell receptor beta chains from the same sample are listed, as sequenced in a study of T cells after yellow fever vaccination (dated by TCRdb to 2018 to 2020). Library method: 5' RACE. The sequencing machine was an Illumina HiSeq 2500. TCRdb took the public reads, trimmed them with fastp at Q25, ran MiXCR for clone calling and kept in-frame beta chains. For every CDR3 protein sequence, its rows merge into one entry that carries the most common genes and DNA. The sample yields around 360,000 distinct CDR3 sequences; 11% were counted once. The top ten constitute roughly a sixth of the sample. This specimen's treatment or condition label, interpreted: live attenuated yellow fever vaccine strain. Here the sequenced sample was PBMCs, taken on the day of the first yellow fever vaccination. The receptors shown here come from a man aged 18 to 30 who received the YFV17D yellow fever vaccine.

This clonotype has more than one count but fewer than ten. The chain recombines TRBV5-4 with TRBJ2-3; D is undetermined. Germline-derived CDR1 and CDR2 are SGHNT and YYREEE (reference sequence). Trimming removed 4 bases from V and 4 bases from J, with 10 bases in between. This CDR3 is 13 amino acids long. CDR3 nucleotides: TGTGCCAGCAGCCCTGAACCTCCAGATACGCAGTATTTT. Protein sequence: CASSPEPPDTQYF.

This clonotype was counted between two and nine times. The CDR3 reads CASSPLQGNTGELFF. As DNA, the CDR3 is TGTGCCAGCTCACCATTACAGGGTAACACCGGGGAGCTGTTTTTT. The chain carries TRBV18 and TRBJ2-2, with D possibly matching TRBD1 (6 bases). Germline V gene lookup returns CDR1 KGHSH and CDR2 LQKENI. V was clipped by 2 bases and J by 2 bases, with 9 bases between them. The CDR3 sequence is 15 residues long.

The rearrangement links TRBV10-3 to TRBJ2-7, with TRBD2 matching 7 bases. J lost 2 bases, V lost 4 bases, and 5 bases had no gene match. The CDR3 has 14 residues. Germline CDR1 and CDR2: ENHRY and SYGVKD. As DNA, the CDR3 is TGTGCCATCAGTGCCGGGACTACCGCCTACGAGCAGTACTTC. It translates to CAISAGTTAYEQYF.

This clonotype occurred a few times. The chain recombines TRBV3-1 with TRBJ1-2; possible D gene TRBD1, 6 bases. CDR1 and CDR2 (germline): LGHDT, YNNKEL (reference sequence). This CDR3 spans 17 amino acids. V was cut by 0 bases and J by 3 bases, with 17 bases left in between. CDR3 loop: CASSQDRGRRRDYGYTF. The DNA for the CDR3 is TGTGCCAGCAGCCAAGATAGGGGGAGGAGAAGGGACTATGGCTACACCTTC.

This chain joins TRBV12-3 or TRBV12-4 and TRBJ2-1, with TRBD2 identical over 15 bases. J was trimmed by 10 bases and V by 5 bases; bases with no gene match: 6. The CDR3 is made up of 15 amino acids. For the CDR3, the DNA is TGTGCCAGCAGTCGGACTAGCGGGGGGGTAGGCGAGCAGTTCTTC. It is translated as CASSRTSGGVGEQFF.

This clonotype appeared a few times. This sequence joins TRBV4-3 and TRBJ2-7; D gene unclear. The CDR3 runs to 13 residues. Germline V gives CDR1 LGHNA, CDR2 YSLEER. Trimming removed 0 bases at V and 3 bases at J, with 6 bases between. The CDR3 protein is CASSQDIDYEQYF. The CDR3 region has the DNA TGCGCCAGCAGCCAAGATATCGACTACGAGCAGTACTTC.

The chain has TRBV6-1 and TRBJ1-2; TRBD1 aligns across 9 bases. V lost 6 bases, J lost 4 bases, and 6 bases stayed unmatched. Germline V gene lookup returns CDR1 MNHNS and CDR2 SASEGT. This CDR3 has 14 residues. The CDR3 loop reads CASRGTGRAYGYTF. In DNA form, the CDR3 reads TGTGCCAGCAGGGGGACAGGGAGGGCCTATGGCTACACCTTC.

This clonotype showed up just a few times. The V and J genes are TRBV15 and TRBJ1-6; no clear D. The CDR3 totals 15 residues. Per the germline V gene, CDR1 is LNHNV and CDR2 is YYDKDF (reference sequence). Trimming pared 3 bases from V and 7 bases from J, leaving 13 bases between. The chain's CDR3 is CATSRPGAGNSPLHF. CDR3 sequence (DNA): TGTGCCACCAGCAGGCCGGGCGCCGGGAATTCACCCCTCCACTTT.

This clonotype was observed a few times. The genes are TRBV20-1 and TRBJ1-2, with 11 positions matching TRBD1. The CDR3 is 15 amino acids. CDR1 is DFQATT and CDR2 is SNEGSKA in the germline V gene (reference sequence). Losses at the gene ends were 3 bases for V and 7 bases for J; bases not matched to a gene: 10. In DNA, the CDR3 is TGCAGTGCTAGGCAAATCCGGACAGGGGGCCGTGGCTACACCTTC. Protein product: CSARQIRTGGRGYTF.

This clonotype was recorded a few times. This chain joins TRBV9 and TRBJ2-7; TRBD1 matches 7 bases. Germline V lookup: CDR1 SGDLS, CDR2 YYNGEE. The CDR3 has 15 residues. V was pared by 3 bases and J by 5 bases, with 11 bases of the junction left unmatched. In nucleotides, the CDR3 is TGTGCCAGCAGCGCCCAAGGGCAGGGGGTAAACGAGCAGTACTTC. Its translation is CASSAQGQGVNEQYF.

The chain employs TRBV10-3 and TRBJ2-1; D not certain. Germline loops: CDR1 ENHRY, CDR2 SYGVKD. The CDR3 runs 11 residues. The V gene lost 6 bases and the J gene lost 8 bases, with 8 bases spanning the gap. The DNA for the CDR3 is TGTGCCATCAGCAACATGGATGAGCAGTTCTTC. This codes for CAISNMDEQFF.